The entry below describes one T cell receptor beta chain. This record belongs to a study of blood T cell repertoires in COVID-19. This CDR3 is built from 17 residues. CDR1 is KGHSH and CDR2 is LQKENI in the germline V gene. The trim removed 3 bases at V and 0 bases at J, leaving 10 bases unmatched. Under the authors' procedure: Reference gene primer amplification gave nucleated cell count estimates. TCRdb's copy holds only in-frame clones and misses some; the assay was immunoSEQ multiplex PCR. Clone size and the V and J calls come from that table; the DNA yielded D and trimming. The data show some 100,000 clones, approximately 90% seen once.

This clonotype was sampled from a woman older than 75 with active COVID-19. The rearrangement links TRBV18 to TRBJ2-7; TRBD1 agrees at 8 bases. The sequenced sample was peripheral blood. The CDR3 reads CASSPGLQGGSSYEQYF. The CDR3 DNA reads TGTGCCAGCTCACCGGGTCTACAGGGGGGAAGCTCCTACGAGCAGTACTTC.